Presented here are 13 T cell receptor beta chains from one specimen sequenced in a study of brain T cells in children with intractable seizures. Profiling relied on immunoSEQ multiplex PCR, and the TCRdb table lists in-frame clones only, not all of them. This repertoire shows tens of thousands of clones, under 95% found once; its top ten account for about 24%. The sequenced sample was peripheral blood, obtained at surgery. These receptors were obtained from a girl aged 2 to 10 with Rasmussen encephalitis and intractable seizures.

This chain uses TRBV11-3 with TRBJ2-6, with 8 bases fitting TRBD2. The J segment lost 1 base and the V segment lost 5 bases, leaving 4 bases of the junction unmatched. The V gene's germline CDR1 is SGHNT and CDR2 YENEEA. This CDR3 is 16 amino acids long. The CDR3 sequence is CASSDRGGSGANVLTF. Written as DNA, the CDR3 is TGTGCCAGCAGCGACCGCGGGGGGTCTGGGGCCAACGTCCTGACTTTC.

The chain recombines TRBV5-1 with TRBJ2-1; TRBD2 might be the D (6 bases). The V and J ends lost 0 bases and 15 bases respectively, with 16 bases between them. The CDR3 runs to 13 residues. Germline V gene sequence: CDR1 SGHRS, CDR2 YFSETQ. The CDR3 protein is CASSLAIRGTGFF. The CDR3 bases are TGCGCCAGCAGCTTGGCCATTCGGGGGACGGGGTTCTTC. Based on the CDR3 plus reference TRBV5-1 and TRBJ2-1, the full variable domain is KAGVTQTPRYLIKTRGQQVTLSCSPISGHRSVSWYQQTPGQGLQFLFEYFSETQRNKGNFPGRFSGRQFSNSRSEMNVSTLELGDSALYLCASSLAIRGTGFFGPGTRLTVL.

CDR3 coding DNA: TGCGCCAGCAGCCAAGTAGGGAAAGAGACCCAGTACTTC. Translating it yields CASSQVGKETQYF. This chain uses TRBV4-1 with TRBJ2-5; no reliable D call. The CDR3 has 13 amino acids. Germline CDR1 and CDR2: MGHRA and YSYEKL. V lost 1 base, J lost 3 bases, and 6 bases lay in between.

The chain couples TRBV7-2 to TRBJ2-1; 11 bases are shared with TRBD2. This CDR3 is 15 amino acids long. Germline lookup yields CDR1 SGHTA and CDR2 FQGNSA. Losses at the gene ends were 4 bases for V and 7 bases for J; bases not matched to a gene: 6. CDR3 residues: CASSSDGLAGNEQFF. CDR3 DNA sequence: TGTGCCAGCAGCTCAGACGGACTAGCGGGTAATGAGCAGTTCTTC. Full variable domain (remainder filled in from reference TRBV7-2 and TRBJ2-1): GAGVSQSPSNKVTEKGKDVELRCDPISGHTALYWYRQSLGQGLEFLIYFQGNSAPDKSGLPSDRFSAERTGGSVSTLTIQRTQQEDSAVYLCASSSDGLAGNEQFFGPGTRLTVL.

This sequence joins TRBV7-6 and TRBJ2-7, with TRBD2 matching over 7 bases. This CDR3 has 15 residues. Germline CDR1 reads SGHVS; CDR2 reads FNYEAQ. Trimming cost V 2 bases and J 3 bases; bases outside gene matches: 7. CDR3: CASSLSVGGNYEQYF. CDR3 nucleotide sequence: TGTGCCAGCAGCTTATCGGTGGGAGGGAACTACGAGCAGTACTTC.

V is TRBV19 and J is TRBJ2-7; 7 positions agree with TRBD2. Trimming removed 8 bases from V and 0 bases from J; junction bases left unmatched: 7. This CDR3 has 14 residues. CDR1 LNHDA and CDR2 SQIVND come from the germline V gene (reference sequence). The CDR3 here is CASGLGGLSYEQYF. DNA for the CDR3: TGTGCCAGTGGGTTGGGAGGGCTCTCCTACGAGCAGTACTTC.

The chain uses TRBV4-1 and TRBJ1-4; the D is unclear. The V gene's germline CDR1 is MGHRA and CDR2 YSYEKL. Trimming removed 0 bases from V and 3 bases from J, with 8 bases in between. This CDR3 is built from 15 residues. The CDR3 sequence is CASSQDNHPNEKLFF. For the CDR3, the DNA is TGCGCCAGCAGCCAAGATAATCATCCTAATGAAAAACTGTTTTTT.

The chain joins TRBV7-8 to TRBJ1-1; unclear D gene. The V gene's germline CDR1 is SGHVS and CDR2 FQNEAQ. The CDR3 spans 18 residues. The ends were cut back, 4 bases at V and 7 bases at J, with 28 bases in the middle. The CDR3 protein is CASSSQEVASLRFGEAFF. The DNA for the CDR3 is TGTGCCAGCAGCTCCCAGGAGGTTGCCAGTTTACGATTTGGTGAAGCTTTCTTT.

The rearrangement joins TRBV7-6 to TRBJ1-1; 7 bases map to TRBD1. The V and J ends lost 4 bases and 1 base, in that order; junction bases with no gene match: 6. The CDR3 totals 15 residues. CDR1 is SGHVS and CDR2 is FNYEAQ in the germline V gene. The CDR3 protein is CASSSRQGTNTEAFF. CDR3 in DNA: TGTGCCAGCAGCTCTCGACAGGGCACGAACACTGAAGCTTTCTTT.

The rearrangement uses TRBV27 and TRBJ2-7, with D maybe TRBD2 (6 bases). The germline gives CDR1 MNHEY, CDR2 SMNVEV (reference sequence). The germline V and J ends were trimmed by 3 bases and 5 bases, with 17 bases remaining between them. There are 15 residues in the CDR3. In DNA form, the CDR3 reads TGTGCCAGCAGTTTTCAGCGGGTCAGACTTGACGAGCAGTACTTC. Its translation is CASSFQRVRLDEQYF.

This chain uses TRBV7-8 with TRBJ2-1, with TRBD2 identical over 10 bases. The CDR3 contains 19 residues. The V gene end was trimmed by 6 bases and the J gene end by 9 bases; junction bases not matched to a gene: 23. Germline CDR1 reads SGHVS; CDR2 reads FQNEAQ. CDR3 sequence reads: CASSPRASGSIGFIVEQFF. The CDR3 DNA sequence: TGTGCCAGCAGTCCACGGGCTAGCGGGAGCATCGGGTTTATAGTTGAGCAGTTCTTC.

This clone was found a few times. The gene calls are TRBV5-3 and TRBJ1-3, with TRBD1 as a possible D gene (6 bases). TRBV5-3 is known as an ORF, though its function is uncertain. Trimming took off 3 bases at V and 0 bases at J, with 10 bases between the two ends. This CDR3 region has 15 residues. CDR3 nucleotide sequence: TGTGCCAGAAGCTGCAGGGACAACTCTGGAAACACCATATATTTT. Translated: CARSCRDNSGNTIYF.

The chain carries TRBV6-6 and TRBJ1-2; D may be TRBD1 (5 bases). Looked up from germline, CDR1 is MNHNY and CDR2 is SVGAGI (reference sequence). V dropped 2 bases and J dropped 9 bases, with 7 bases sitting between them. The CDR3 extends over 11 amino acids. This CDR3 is CASSYGGSYTF. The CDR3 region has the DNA TGTGCCAGCAGTTACGGGGGAAGCTACACCTTC.